Each of the 23 T cell receptor beta chains below was sequenced from the same sample in a study of OX40 agonist ivuxolimab in advanced cancers. Profiled with immunoSEQ multiplex PCR; TCRdb holds only in-frame clones, not every one. The table includes tens of thousands of clones, about 93% detected once. Sequences were derived from CD4+ or CD8+ T cells sorted from blood, sampled in a trial of the OX40 agonist ivuxolimab. The source is an adult with an advanced solid tumor such as melanoma, head and neck, liver or kidney cancer.

The chain links TRBV7-9 to TRBJ1-1, with 7 bases fitting TRBD1. CDR1 and CDR2 from the germline V gene are SEHNR and FQNEAQ (reference sequence). V trimming: 4 bases; J trimming: 1 base; junction bases outside the gene matches: 6. The CDR3 sequence is 15 residues long. The CDR3 bases are TGTGCCAGCAGCTCGGACGGGACAGCGAACACTGAAGCTTTCTTT. Translation: CASSSDGTANTEAFF.

The chain is built from TRBV7-3 and TRBJ2-7; 9 positions match TRBD1. Germline-derived CDR1 and CDR2 are SGHTA and FQGTGA. V shed 5 bases and J 5 bases; nucleotides not matched to a gene: 7. CDR3 size: 14 residues. The CDR3 is CASSTTGGIDEQYF. The DNA for the CDR3 is TGTGCCAGCAGCACGACAGGGGGAATAGACGAGCAGTACTTC.

The chain couples TRBV20-1 to TRBJ2-7, with D tentatively TRBD2 (5 bases). The length of the CDR3 is 11 residues. Trimming took 5 bases from V and 5 from J, leaving 10 bases between them. Germline-derived CDR1 and CDR2 are DFQATT and SNEGSKA (reference sequence). This CDR3 is CSALLGHEQYF. CDR3 nucleotides: TGCAGTGCTTTACTAGGCCACGAGCAGTACTTC.

This clone appeared a single time. V and J are TRBV9 and TRBJ2-1; possible D gene TRBD2, 6 bases. Trimming took off 4 bases at V and 10 bases at J, with 27 bases between the two ends. The length of the CDR3 is 17 residues. Germline CDR1 is SGDLS and CDR2 is YYNGEE. The CDR3 DNA is TGTGCCAGCAGCACCCCGAAGGAGGGACCGCCCGATGGGGAGCAGTTCTTC. This sequence encodes CASSTPKEGPPDGEQFF.

This chain connects TRBV27 to TRBJ2-7, with 7 bases lining up with TRBD1. This CDR3 spans 13 amino acids. Germline assignment: CDR1 MNHEY and CDR2 SMNVEV (reference sequence). V shed 3 bases, J shed 6 bases, and the junction held 5 bases outside the gene matches. Here the CDR3 reads CASSFPGGFEQYF. In DNA form, the CDR3 reads TGTGCCAGCAGTTTTCCAGGGGGATTCGAGCAGTACTTC.

Remarks on this clone: Other DNA sequences from this sample encode an identical CDR3 as well. V is TRBV4-3 and J is TRBJ2-7; weak D call: TRBD1 (6 bases). The CDR3 totals 16 residues. Trimming pared 0 bases from V and 3 bases from J, leaving 15 bases between. Germline V gives CDR1 LGHNA, CDR2 YSLEER. CDR3 sequence (DNA): TGCGCCAGCAGCCAAGACTCAGGGGCGTGGGTCTACGAGCAGTACTTC. Its translation: CASSQDSGAWVYEQYF.

This sequence joins TRBV4-3 and TRBJ2-7; 8 bases align to TRBD2. Germline CDR1 LGHNA, CDR2 YSLEER. There are 16 residues in the CDR3. Unmatched junction bases numbered 6, after V lost 0 bases and J lost 2 bases. The CDR3 nucleotides are TGCGCCAGCAGCCAAGATCTGGGTAGCGGGACCTACGAGCAGTACTTC. The encoded protein is CASSQDLGSGTYEQYF.

The chain links TRBV28 to TRBJ1-1, with TRBD1 as a possible D gene (6 bases). This CDR3 region has 15 residues. The V end lost 1 base, the J end lost 1 base, and 10 bases lay between the germline ends. Per germline, CDR1 MDHEN and CDR2 SYDVKM. CDR3 sequence: CASSLLQGWNTEAFF. The DNA for the CDR3 is TGTGCCAGCAGTTTATTACAGGGTTGGAACACTGAAGCTTTCTTT.

This chain links TRBV27 with TRBJ2-2; unclear D gene. The CDR3 runs to 12 residues. Germline V lookup: CDR1 MNHEY, CDR2 SMNVEV (reference sequence). Trimming stripped 3 bases from V and 9 bases from J, with 8 bases between. In DNA form, the CDR3 reads TGTGCCAGCAGTTTGGGCAACCGGGAGCTGTTTTTT. Translated: CASSLGNRELFF.

The chain carries TRBV19 and TRBJ1-2; 11 bases map to TRBD1. CDR1 and CDR2 (germline): LNHDA, SQIVND (reference sequence). Losses at the gene ends were 5 bases for V and 6 bases for J; bases not matched to a gene: 8. The CDR3 covers 15 residues. CDR3 in DNA: TGTGCCAGTAGTCACGGACAGGGGGCCTTCAATGGCTACACCTTC. Encoded protein: CASSHGQGAFNGYTF.

The chain couples TRBV5-4 to TRBJ2-7; TRBD2 agrees at 13 bases. Germline trimming cut 2 bases from V and 3 bases from J; bases unmatched to any gene: 11. The length of the CDR3 is 18 residues. Germline V gene data show CDR1 as SGHNT and CDR2 as YYREEE (reference sequence). The CDR3 reads CASSFRTLAGGPGYEQYF. The CDR3, as DNA: TGTGCCAGCAGCTTTAGGACACTAGCGGGAGGGCCCGGCTACGAGCAGTACTTC.

The chain has TRBV4-1 and TRBJ1-1, with D perhaps matching TRBD1 (5 bases). The CDR3 runs 15 residues. Trimming left V 1 base short and J 1 base short, with 10 bases between. Per germline, CDR1 MGHRA and CDR2 YSYEKL. The CDR3 region has the DNA TGCGCCAGCAGCCAAGCATTCGGACAGAACACTGAAGCTTTCTTT. The encoded protein is CASSQAFGQNTEAFF.

The J gene is TRBJ2-1, the V gene TRBV28, with D perhaps TRBD2 (6 bases). Germline V gene data show CDR1 as MDHEN and CDR2 as SYDVKM. Deletions cut 0 bases from V and 9 bases from J, with 15 bases between. CDR3 length: 15 amino acids. CDR3 protein: CASSLWGGRVVEQFF. Here the CDR3 DNA reads TGTGCCAGCAGTTTATGGGGGGGAAGAGTGGTTGAGCAGTTCTTC.

V and J are TRBV11-2 and TRBJ1-2; a weak D match, TRBD1 (5 bases). The germline V and J ends were trimmed by 5 bases and 6 bases, with 13 bases remaining between them. CDR1 and CDR2 (germline): SGHAT, FQNNGV. The CDR3 is made up of 13 amino acids. The DNA for the CDR3 is TGTGCCAGCAGCCTCCAGTCGGGGGATGGCTACACCTTC. Translating it yields CASSLQSGDGYTF.

CDR3 nucleotide sequence: TGTGCCAGCAGTTTGAACAGGGTAGGAGAGACCCAGTACTTC. It codes for CASSLNRVGETQYF. The chain carries TRBV27 and TRBJ2-5; possible D gene TRBD1, 6 bases. The CDR3 sequence is 14 residues long. Per germline, CDR1 MNHEY and CDR2 SMNVEV (reference sequence). The germline V and J ends were trimmed by 3 bases and 4 bases, with 12 bases remaining between them.

The rearrangement uses TRBV4-1 and TRBJ2-4; D is tentatively TRBD1 or TRBD2 (5 bases each). The CDR3 has 16 residues. Germline V gives CDR1 MGHRA, CDR2 YSYEKL. Trimming removed 5 bases at V and 0 bases at J, with 14 bases between. The CDR3 loop reads CASSSQPGLAKNIQYF. The CDR3 bases are TGCGCCAGCAGCTCCCAGCCGGGGCTAGCCAAAAACATTCAGTACTTC.

The V call is TRBV9, the J call TRBJ2-5; D is uncertain. V lost 2 bases and J 5 bases, leaving 16 bases between the germline ends. From germline, CDR1 is SGDLS and CDR2 YYNGEE. This CDR3 has 15 residues. CDR3 amino acids: CASSVQGRTAETQYF. The CDR3 coding sequence is TGTGCCAGCAGCGTCCAAGGACGGACGGCTGAGACCCAGTACTTC.

The DNA for the CDR3 is TGTGCCAGCAGCTTAGGCCACAGGATCTACGAGCAGTACTTC. This translates into CASSLGHRIYEQYF. The chain combines TRBV13 with TRBJ2-7; a possible D gene is TRBD1 (5 bases). Looked up from germline, CDR1 is PRHDT and CDR2 is FYEKMQ (reference sequence). There are 14 residues in the CDR3. Trimming took 0 bases from V and 3 from J, leaving 9 bases between them. Full variable domain (remainder filled in from reference TRBV13 and TRBJ2-7): AAGVIQSPRHLIKEKRETATLKCYPIPRHDTVYWYQQGPGQDPQFLISFYEKMQSDKGSIPDRFSAQQFSDYHSELNMSSLELGDSALYFCASSLGHRIYEQYFGPGTRLTVT.

The rearrangement joins TRBV5-4 to TRBJ1-2; D is possibly TRBD1 (6 bases). The ends were cut back, 0 bases at V and 2 bases at J, with 14 bases in the middle. This CDR3 contains 16 residues. Germline-derived CDR1 and CDR2 are SGHNT and YYREEE (reference sequence). The CDR3 DNA sequence: TGTGCCAGCAGCTTGGGGTGGGGGCGAGTGAACTATGGCTACACCTTC. Residues: CASSLGWGRVNYGYTF.

The rearrangement uses TRBV27 and TRBJ2-2; either TRBD1 or TRBD2 may supply D (5 bases each). The germline gives CDR1 MNHEY, CDR2 SMNVEV (reference sequence). The CDR3 is 15 residues long. Trimming left V 6 bases short and J 3 bases short, with 14 bases between. In DNA, the CDR3 is TGTGCCAGCAGCCTTACCGGGACGTACACCGGGGAGCTGTTTTTT. Translating gives CASSLTGTYTGELFF.

V and J are TRBV27 and TRBJ2-7; D remains ambiguous. The CDR3 is made up of 14 amino acids. Germline V gene data show CDR1 as MNHEY and CDR2 as SMNVEV (reference sequence). V lost 3 bases to trimming and J lost 2 bases, with 11 bases between them. This CDR3 is CASSFTGSAYEQYF. CDR3 bases: TGTGCCAGCAGTTTCACGGGCAGCGCCTACGAGCAGTACTTC.

The chain couples TRBV15 to TRBJ1-4; no clear D gene. The V end was cut by 0 bases, the J end by 8 bases, with 16 bases between. This CDR3 contains 16 residues. Germline values: CDR1 LNHNV, CDR2 YYDKDF (reference sequence). CDR3 sequence: CATSRDRDSGVEKLFF. The CDR3 DNA sequence: TGTGCCACCAGCAGAGATCGTGACTCTGGGGTGGAAAAACTGTTTTTT.

V and J are TRBV19 and TRBJ2-1; possible D gene TRBD1, 5 bases. The V gene lost 5 bases and the J gene lost 6 bases, with 14 bases spanning the gap. Germline V CDR1 and CDR2: LNHDA, SQIVND (reference sequence). The CDR3 totals 14 residues. The CDR3 DNA is TGTGCCAGTAGTTCATTGACAGAGATCAATGAGCAGTTCTTC. Its protein is CASSSLTEINEQFF. Looking up the rest from reference TRBV19 and TRBJ2-1 gives the full variable domain: DGGITQSPKYLFRKEGQNVTLSCEQNLNHDAMYWYRQDPGQGLRLIYYSQIVNDFQKGDIAEGYSVSREKKESFPLTVTSAQKNPTAFYLCASSSLTEINEQFFGPGTRLTVL.